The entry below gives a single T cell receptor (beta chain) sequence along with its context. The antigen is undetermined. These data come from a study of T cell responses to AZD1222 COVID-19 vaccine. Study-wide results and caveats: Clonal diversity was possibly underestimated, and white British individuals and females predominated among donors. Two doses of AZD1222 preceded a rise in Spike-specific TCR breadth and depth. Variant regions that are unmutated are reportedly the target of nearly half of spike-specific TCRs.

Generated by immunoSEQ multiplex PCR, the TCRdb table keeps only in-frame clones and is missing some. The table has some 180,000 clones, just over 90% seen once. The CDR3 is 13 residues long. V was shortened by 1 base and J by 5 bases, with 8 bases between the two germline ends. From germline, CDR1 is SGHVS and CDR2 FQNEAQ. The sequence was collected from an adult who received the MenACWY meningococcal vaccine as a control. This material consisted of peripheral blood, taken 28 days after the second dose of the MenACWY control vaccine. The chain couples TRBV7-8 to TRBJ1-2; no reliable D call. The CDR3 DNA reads TGTGCCAGCAGCTTAGGAGGAGAGTATGGCTACACCTTC. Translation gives CASSLGGEYGYTF.